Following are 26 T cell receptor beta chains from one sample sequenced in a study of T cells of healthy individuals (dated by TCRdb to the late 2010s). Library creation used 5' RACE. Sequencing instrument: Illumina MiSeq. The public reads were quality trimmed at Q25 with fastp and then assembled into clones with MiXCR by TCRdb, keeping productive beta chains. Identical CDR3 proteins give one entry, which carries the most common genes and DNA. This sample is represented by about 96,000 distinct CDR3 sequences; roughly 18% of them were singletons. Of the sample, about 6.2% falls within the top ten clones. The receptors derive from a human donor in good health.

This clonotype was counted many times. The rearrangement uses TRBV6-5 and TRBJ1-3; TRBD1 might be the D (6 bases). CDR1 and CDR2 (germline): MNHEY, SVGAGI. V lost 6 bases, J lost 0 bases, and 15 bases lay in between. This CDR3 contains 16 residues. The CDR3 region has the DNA TGTGCCAGCAGGCCTATCCGGGACAACTCTGGAAACACCATATATTTT. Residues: CASRPIRDNSGNTIYF.

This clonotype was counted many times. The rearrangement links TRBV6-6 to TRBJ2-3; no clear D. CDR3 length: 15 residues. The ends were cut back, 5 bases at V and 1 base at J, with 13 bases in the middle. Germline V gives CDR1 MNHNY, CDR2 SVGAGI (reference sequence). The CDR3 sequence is CASSHSWSGTDTQYF. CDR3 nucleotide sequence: TGTGCCAGCAGTCACAGCTGGAGCGGCACAGATACGCAGTATTTT.

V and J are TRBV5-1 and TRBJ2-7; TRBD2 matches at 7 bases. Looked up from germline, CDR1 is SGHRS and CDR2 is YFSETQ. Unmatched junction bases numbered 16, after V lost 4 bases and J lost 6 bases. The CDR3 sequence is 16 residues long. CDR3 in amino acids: CASSGVAAGTPGEQYF. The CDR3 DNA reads TGCGCCAGCAGCGGTGTTGCAGCGGGAACCCCAGGCGAGCAGTACTTC.

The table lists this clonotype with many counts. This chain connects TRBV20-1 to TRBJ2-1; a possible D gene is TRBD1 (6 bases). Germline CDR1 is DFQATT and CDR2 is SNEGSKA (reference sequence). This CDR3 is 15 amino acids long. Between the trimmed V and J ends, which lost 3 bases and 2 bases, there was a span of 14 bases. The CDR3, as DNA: TGCAGTGCTAGGCTCAGGGGAAGGGCCTACAATGAGCAGTTCTTC. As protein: CSARLRGRAYNEQFF.

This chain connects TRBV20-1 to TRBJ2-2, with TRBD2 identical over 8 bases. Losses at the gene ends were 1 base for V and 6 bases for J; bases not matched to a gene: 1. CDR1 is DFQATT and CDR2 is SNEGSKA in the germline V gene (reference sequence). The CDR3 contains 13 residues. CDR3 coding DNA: TGCAGTGCTAGAGGCGGGGGGCCCGGGGAGCTGTTTTTT. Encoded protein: CSARGGGPGELFF.

The CDR3 bases are TGTGCCAGCAGCGTAGGCACCGCGGCGGGAGCAGATACGCAGTATTTT. Residues: CASSVGTAAGADTQYF. The chain recombines TRBV9 with TRBJ2-3, with TRBD2 matching over 7 bases. J gave up 4 bases and V 0 bases, and 8 bases lay outside the gene matches. The CDR3 is made up of 16 amino acids. Germline V gene lookup returns CDR1 SGDLS and CDR2 YYNGEE.

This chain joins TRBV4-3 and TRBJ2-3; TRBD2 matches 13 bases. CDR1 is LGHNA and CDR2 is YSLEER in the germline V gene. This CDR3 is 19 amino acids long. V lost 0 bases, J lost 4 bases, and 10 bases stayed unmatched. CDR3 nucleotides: TGCGCCAGCAGCCAAGATCCGGGACTAGCGGGAAGAATTGCAGATACGCAGTATTTT. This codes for CASSQDPGLAGRIADTQYF.

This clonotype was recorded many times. The CDR3 region is CATSDYPGQGTETQYF. In DNA form, the CDR3 reads TGTGCCACCAGTGACTACCCGGGACAGGGGACGGAGACCCAGTACTTC. The chain employs TRBV24-1 and TRBJ2-5; TRBD1 agrees at 10 bases. With V trimmed by 4 bases and J by 5 bases, 9 bases remained unmatched. Germline V gene data show CDR1 as KGHDR and CDR2 as SFDVKD. This CDR3 has 16 amino acids.

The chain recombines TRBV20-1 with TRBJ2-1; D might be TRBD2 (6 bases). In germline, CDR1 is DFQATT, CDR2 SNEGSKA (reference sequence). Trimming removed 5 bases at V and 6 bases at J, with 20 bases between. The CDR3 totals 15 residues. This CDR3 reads CSAPAPGRGVNEQFF. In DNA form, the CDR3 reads TGCAGTGCTCCGGCGCCCGGGAGAGGTGTCAATGAGCAGTTCTTC.

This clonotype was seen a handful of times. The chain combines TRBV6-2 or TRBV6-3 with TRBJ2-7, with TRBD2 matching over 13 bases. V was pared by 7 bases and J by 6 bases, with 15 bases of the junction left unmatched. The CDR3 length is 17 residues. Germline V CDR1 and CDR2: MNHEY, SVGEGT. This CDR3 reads CASTRRTSGSMRGEQYF. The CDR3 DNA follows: TGTGCCAGCACCCGGCGGACTAGCGGGAGTATGCGTGGCGAGCAGTACTTC.

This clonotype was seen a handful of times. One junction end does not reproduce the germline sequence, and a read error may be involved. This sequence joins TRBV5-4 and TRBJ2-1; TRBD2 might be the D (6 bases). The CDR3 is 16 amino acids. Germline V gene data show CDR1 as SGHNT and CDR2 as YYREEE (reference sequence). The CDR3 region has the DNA TGTGCCAGCAACTTGGGGGGACTCACGTCCTACAATGAGCAGTTCTTC. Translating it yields CASNLGGLTSYNEQFF.

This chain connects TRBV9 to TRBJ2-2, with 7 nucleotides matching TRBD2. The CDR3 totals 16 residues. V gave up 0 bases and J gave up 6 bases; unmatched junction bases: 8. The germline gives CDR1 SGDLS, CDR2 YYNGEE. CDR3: CASSVARAGVAGELFF. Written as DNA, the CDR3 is TGTGCCAGCAGCGTAGCTCGGGCGGGGGTAGCCGGGGAGCTGTTTTTT.

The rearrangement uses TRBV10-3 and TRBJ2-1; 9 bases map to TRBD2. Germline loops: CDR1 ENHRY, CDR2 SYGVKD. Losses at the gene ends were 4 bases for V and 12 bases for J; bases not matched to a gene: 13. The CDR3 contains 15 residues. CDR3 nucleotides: TGTGCCATCAGTGGGGGGGCTAGCGGGAAACCGGGGCAGTTCTTC. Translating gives CAISGGASGKPGQFF.

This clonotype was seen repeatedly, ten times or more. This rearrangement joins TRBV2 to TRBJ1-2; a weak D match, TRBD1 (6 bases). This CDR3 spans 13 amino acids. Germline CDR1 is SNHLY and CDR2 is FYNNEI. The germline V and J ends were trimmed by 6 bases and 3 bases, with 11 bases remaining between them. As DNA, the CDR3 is TGTGCCAGCAGCCGGACAGAGTACTATGGCTACACCTTC. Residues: CASSRTEYYGYTF. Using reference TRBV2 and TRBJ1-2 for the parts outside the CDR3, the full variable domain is EPEVTQTPSHQVTQMGQEVILRCVPISNHLYFYWYRQILGQKVEFLVSFYNNEISEKSEIFDDQFSVERPDGSNFTLKIRSTKLEDSAMYFCASSRTEYYGYTFGSGTRLTVV.

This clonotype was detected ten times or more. CDR3 nucleotides: TGTGCCAGCAGTATCCAAGAGACCCAGTACTTC. The encoded protein is CASSIQETQYF. This chain uses TRBV12-3 or TRBV12-4 with TRBJ2-5; D ambiguous. V lost 5 bases and J lost 1, with 2 bases in between. The CDR3 extends over 11 amino acids.

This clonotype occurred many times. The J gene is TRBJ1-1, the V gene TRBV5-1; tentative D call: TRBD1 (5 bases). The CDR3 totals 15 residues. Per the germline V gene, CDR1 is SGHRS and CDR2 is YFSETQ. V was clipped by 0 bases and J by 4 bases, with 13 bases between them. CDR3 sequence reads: CASSLAAGRGTEAFF. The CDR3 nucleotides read TGCGCCAGCAGCTTGGCCGCGGGACGGGGCACTGAAGCTTTCTTT. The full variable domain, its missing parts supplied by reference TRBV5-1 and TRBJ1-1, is KAGVTQTPRYLIKTRGQQVTLSCSPISGHRSVSWYQQTPGQGLQFLFEYFSETQRNKGNFPGRFSGRQFSNSRSEMNVSTLELGDSALYLCASSLAAGRGTEAFFGQGTRLTVV.

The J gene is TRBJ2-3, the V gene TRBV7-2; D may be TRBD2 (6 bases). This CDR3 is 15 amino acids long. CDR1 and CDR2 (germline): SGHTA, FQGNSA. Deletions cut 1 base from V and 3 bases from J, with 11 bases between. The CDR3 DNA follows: TGTGCCAGCAGCTTAGACGGGACTTGGACAGATACGCAGTATTTT. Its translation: CASSLDGTWTDTQYF.

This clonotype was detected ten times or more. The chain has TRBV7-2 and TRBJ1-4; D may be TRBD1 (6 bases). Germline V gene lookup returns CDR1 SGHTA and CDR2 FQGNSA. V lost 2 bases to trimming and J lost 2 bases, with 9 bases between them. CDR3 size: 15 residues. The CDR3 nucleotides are TGTGCCAGCAGCTTACAGGGGAGGACTAATGAAAAACTGTTTTTT. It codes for CASSLQGRTNEKLFF.

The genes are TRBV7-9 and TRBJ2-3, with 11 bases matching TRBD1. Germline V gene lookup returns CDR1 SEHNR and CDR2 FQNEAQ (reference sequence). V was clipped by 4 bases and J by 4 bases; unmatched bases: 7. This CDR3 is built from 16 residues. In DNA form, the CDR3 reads TGTGCCAGCAGCTCCGGGGGACAGGGGGTATCAGATACGCAGTATTTT. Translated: CASSSGGQGVSDTQYF.

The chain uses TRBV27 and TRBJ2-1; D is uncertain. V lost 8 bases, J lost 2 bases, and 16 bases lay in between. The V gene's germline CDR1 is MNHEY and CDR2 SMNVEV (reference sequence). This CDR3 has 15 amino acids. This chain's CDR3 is CASRLYAGAYNEQFF. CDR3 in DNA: TGTGCCAGCCGCCTCTATGCAGGAGCCTACAATGAGCAGTTCTTC.

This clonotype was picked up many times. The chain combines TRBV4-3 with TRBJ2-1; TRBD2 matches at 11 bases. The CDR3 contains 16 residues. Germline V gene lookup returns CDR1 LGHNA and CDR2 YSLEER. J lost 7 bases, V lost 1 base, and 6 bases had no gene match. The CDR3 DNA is TGCGCCAGCAGCCAAGTAGCGGGAGGGACCCAGAATGAGCAGTTCTTC. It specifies CASSQVAGGTQNEQFF.

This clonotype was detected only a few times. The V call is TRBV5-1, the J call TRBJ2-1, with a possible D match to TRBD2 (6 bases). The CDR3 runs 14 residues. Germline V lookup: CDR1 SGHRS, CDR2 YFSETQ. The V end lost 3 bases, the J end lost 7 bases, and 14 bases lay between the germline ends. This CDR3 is CASSSGTAGNEQFF. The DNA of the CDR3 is TGCGCCAGCAGCTCCGGGACCGCGGGGAATGAGCAGTTCTTC.

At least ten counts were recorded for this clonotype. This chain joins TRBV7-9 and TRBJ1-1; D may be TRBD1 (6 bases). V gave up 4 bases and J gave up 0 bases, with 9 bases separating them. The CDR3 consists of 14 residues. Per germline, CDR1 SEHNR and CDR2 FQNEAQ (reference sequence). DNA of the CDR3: TGTGCCAGCAGCTGGGACACCCTGAACACTGAAGCTTTCTTT. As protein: CASSWDTLNTEAFF.

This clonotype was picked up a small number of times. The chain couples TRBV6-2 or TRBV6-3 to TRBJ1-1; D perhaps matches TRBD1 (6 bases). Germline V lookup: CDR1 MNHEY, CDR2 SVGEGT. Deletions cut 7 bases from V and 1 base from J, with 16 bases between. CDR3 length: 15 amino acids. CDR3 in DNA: TGTGCCAGCACCCCCTCTTGGGGGGCGAACACTGAAGCTTTCTTT. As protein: CASTPSWGANTEAFF.

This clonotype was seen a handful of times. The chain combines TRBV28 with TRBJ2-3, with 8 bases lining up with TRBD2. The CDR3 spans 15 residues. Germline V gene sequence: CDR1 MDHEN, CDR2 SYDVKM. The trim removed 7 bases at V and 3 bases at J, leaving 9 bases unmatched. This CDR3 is CASNPKRERTDTQYF. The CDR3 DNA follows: TGTGCCAGCAACCCCAAGCGGGAGAGAACAGATACGCAGTATTTT.

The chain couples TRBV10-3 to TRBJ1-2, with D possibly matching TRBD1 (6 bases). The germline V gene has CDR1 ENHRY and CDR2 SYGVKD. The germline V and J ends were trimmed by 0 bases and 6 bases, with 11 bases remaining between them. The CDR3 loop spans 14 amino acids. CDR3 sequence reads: CAISESERGDGYTF. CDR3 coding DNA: TGTGCCATCAGTGAGTCGGAAAGGGGGGATGGCTACACCTTC.